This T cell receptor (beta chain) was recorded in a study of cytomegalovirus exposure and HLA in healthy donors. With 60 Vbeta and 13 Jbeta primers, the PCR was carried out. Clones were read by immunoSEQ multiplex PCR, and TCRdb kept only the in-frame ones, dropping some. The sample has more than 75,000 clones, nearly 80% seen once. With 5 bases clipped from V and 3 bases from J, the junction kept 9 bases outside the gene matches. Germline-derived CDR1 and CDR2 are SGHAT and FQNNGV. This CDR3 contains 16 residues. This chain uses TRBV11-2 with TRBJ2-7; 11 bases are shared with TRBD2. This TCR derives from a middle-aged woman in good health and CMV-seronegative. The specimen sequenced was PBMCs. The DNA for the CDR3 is TGTGCCAGCAGCCCCCGCTCCGGGACTAGCGGCTACGAGCAGTACTTC. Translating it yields CASSPRSGTSGYEQYF.